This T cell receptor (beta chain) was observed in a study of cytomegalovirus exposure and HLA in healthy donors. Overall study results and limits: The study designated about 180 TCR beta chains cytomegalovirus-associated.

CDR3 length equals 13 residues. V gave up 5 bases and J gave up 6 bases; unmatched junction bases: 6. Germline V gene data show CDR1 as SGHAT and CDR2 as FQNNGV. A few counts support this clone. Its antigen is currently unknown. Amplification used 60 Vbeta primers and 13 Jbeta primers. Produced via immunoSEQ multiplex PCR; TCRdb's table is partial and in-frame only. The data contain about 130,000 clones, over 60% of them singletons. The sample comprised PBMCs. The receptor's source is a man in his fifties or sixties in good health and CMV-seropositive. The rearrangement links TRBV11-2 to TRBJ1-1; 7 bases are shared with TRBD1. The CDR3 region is CASSMGQYPEAFF. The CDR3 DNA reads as TGTGCCAGCAGCATGGGACAGTACCCTGAAGCTTTCTTT.